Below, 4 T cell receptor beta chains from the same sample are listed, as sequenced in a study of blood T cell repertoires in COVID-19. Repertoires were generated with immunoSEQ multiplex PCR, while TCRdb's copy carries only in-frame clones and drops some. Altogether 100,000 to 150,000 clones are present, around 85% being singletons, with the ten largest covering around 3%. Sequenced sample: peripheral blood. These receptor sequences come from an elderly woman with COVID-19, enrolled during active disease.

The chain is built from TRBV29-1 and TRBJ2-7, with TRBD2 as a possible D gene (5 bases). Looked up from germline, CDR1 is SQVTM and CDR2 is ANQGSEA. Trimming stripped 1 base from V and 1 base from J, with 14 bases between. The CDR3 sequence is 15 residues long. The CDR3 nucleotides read TGCAGCGTTGAAGTGGAGGACGGAGGATCCTACGAGCAGTACTTC. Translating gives CSVEVEDGGSYEQYF.

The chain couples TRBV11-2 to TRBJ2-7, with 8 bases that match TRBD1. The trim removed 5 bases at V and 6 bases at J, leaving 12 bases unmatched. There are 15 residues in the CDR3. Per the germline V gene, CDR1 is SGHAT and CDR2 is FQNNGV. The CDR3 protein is CASSPRTGSVGEQYF. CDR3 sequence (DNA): TGTGCCAGCAGCCCCCGGACAGGGTCTGTAGGCGAGCAGTACTTC.

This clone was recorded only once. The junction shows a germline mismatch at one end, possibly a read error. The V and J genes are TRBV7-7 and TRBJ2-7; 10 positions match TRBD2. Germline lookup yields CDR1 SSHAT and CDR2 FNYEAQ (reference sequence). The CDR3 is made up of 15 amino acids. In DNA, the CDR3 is TGTGCTAGCAGCCCGGAAACTAGCGGGACAGTCGAGCAGTACTTC. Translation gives CASSPETSGTVEQYF.

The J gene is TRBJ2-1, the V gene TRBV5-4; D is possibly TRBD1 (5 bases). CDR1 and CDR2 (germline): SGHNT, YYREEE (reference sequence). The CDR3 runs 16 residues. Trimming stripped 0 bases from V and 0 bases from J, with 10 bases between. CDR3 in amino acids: CASSLVGRRSYNEQFF. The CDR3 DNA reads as TGTGCCAGCAGCTTGGTGGGGCGACGCTCCTACAATGAGCAGTTCTTC.